This T cell receptor (beta chain) was sequenced during a study of blood T cells in healthy people across ages (dated by TCRdb to about 2015). With respect to the entire study: Template switching captured roughly one uniquely barcoded TCR beta cDNA molecule per two T cells in model experiments. For two donors (one aged 18 to 29 and one aged 80 or older), the study analyzed two additional independent replicas of 1 million unique cDNA reads from the same blood draw. The donors were split into four age groups: young (average 16 years), middle-aged (roughly 40), aged (more than 55) and long-lived (approximately 80). Age-related changes in TCR beta repertoire diversity were measured in the study by deep sequencing normalized with unique cDNA molecular identifiers. Overall results and qualifications from the work: Donor CMV infection status was unknown, potentially confounding age-related changes in expanded clonotypes. Estimates of total diversity from one million sequenced T cells were regarded as lower bounds and underestimates. A strong correlation was found between observed TCR beta diversity and the percentage of naive T cells measured by flow cytometry. Compared with the aged group, more naive CD4+ T cells, fewer expanded clones and increased TCR diversity were shown by the long-lived group, suggesting age selection. As age increased, observed TCR beta diversity per million T cells dropped in a roughly linear way, and a significant reduction was already evident by age about 40. Bulk unsorted PBMC profiling prevented conclusive comparison of naive and antigen-experienced compartments.

There are a few counts of this clonotype. Its recognized antigen is unknown. The input lacks base qualities; no much larger clone sits a single base away. The donors were some 36 Caucasian individuals from Russia, aged roughly 6 to 90 years, who were systemically healthy. Around 9.8 milliliters of peripheral blood were collected from each donor into EDTA-treated Vacutainer tubes. PBMCs were isolated by Ficoll-Paque density-gradient centrifugation, with at least 6 million obtained per sample. Total RNA, at least 6 micrograms per sample, was extracted from PBMCs with Trizol reagent. Naive CD45RAhigh/CD27high T cell percentages were measured by flow cytometry on a PBMC aliquot from every donor. Library preparation employed 5' RACE. Sequencing was carried out with an Illumina HiSeq 2500. A second PCR of about 6 to 12 cycles was run with a J-beta primer mix and a sample-barcoded 5' primer. Each TCR beta cDNA molecule received a unique molecular identifier from a template-switch 5' adaptor carrying 12 random nucleotides. Each sample yielded at least 2.5 million CDR3-containing paired-end reads. The Mint cDNA synthesis kit, primed by a TRBC-specific oligonucleotide, was used to synthesize first-strand cDNA from all RNA. After uracil-DNA glycosylase treatment, a first 18-cycle PCR used universal primers M1SS and BC2_uni_R on all cDNA. Processing in the source paper ran as follows. Each sample was normalized by randomly selecting 1 million high-quality reads, each carrying a distinct molecular identifier. Reads sharing molecular identifiers were discarded rather than binned into consensus sequences. MiTCR, run with a Q25 quality threshold and the strictest error-elimination algorithm, handled CDR3 identification, clonotype clustering and error correction. A nonparametric unseen species model with Euler transformation was used to estimate a lower bound on total TCR beta diversity. TCRdb passed the public sequencing reads through fastp at Q25 and MiXCR, retaining productive beta sequences. Each entry is one CDR3 protein sequence, shown with its most common DNA and genes. For this entry, the V and J calls and clone size follow TCRdb and not the study's own pipeline. This sample is represented by about 930,000 distinct CDR3 sequences; just under 30% of them were singletons. Of the sample, about a tenth falls within the top ten clones.

This sample was also put to use in a study of T cells of mothers and their children. Reported in the second study: Donors were nine systemically healthy Caucasian individuals: three mothers and their six children. cDNA synthesis used all of the extracted RNA, with 1.5 ug of RNA in each 15 ul reaction. In the second PCR, the M1S primer introduced both the sample barcodes and 2-4 random nucleotides. Over 8.5 million TCR beta CDR3 reads were obtained for each mother, and millions of reads were obtained for each child. TCR recombination output is similarly shaped by thymic selection in related and unrelated pairs, with a minor effect exerted by inherited differences. Normalized repertoire overlap in related mother-child pairs was always slightly higher than in unrelated mother-child pairs, but the difference was never significant. No persistent microchimeric T cell clones were detected, at a sensitivity of 90 to 100 clones per million clonotypes. The study used deep NGS to compare TCR beta repertoires of mothers and children, seeking features distinguishing related mother-child pairs from unrelated individuals. Mothers averaged 40 +/- 4 years of age and children averaged around 10 +/- 4 years. After adapters were ligated using NEBNext reagents, the libraries underwent 100+100 nt paired-end sequencing on an Illumina HiSeq 2000. To avoid cross-contamination, the mother libraries and the child libraries were prepared a month apart and sequenced in separate runs. For each donor, somewhere between roughly 450,000 and 2,000,000 distinct TCR beta clonotypes were identified. Naive TCR beta clonotypes were estimated from low-frequency clonotypes matched to each donor's FACS-determined naive share, without sorting.

The sample comprised blood. This receptor was taken from a woman in her forties in good health.

The CDR3 loop reads CASSWKPGQGLETQYF. The nucleotide sequence reads as follows: TGTGCCAGCAGCTGGAAACCGGGACAGGGTCTGGAGACCCAGTACTTC. The rearranged segments are TRBV5-6 and TRBJ2-7; 9 middle bases align to TRBD1. Matching the DNA end better, TRBJ2-5 makes the J call doubtful. The CDR3 measures 16 amino acids from cysteine to phenylalanine. Of the read, only the CDR3 DNA is kept; its 48 bases are in frame from base 1. According to the germline V gene, CDR1 reads SGHDT and CDR2 reads YYEEEE.